This TCR beta chain was obtained from a study of cytomegalovirus exposure and HLA in healthy donors. The protocol was immunoSEQ multiplex PCR, while the TCRdb copy is restricted to in-frame clones and leaves out a portion. This sample carries 120,000 to 150,000 clones, about 90% of them seen once, and the ten largest clones take roughly 7.7%. Deletions cut 0 bases from V and 3 bases from J, with 15 bases between. The germline gives CDR1 LGHNA, CDR2 YNFKEQ. This CDR3 comprises 17 residues. The clonotype was recovered from a woman under 30 in good health and CMV-seropositive. The rearrangement uses TRBV4-2 and TRBJ1-5; TRBD1 might be the D (6 bases). The sequencing sample was made of PBMCs. The CDR3 is CASSQDRGGRNNQPQHF. Here the CDR3 DNA reads TGTGCCAGCAGCCAAGACCGAGGGGGACGGAACAATCAGCCCCAGCATTTT.